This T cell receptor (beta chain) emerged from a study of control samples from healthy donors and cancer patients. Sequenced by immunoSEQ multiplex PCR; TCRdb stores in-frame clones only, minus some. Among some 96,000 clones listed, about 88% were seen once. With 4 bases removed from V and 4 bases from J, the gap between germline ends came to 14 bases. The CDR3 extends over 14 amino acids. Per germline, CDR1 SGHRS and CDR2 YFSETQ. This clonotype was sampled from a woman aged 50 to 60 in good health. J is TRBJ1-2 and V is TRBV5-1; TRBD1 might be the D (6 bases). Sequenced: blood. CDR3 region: CASSHPEGVYGYTF. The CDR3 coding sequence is TGCGCCAGCAGCCACCCCGAGGGGGTCTATGGCTACACCTTC.